One and the same sample provided the 31 T cell receptor beta chains below, sequenced in a study of blood T cell repertoires in COVID-19 (dated by TCRdb to 2018 to 2021). To prepare the library, the immunoSEQ multiplex PCR assay was applied. TCRdb mirrors the immuneACCESS table, restricted to in-frame sequences. Some clones are absent from its copies; in checked studies, under half trace to an unresolved V gene, and the reason for the others is unknown. For this sample there are tens of thousands of clones; around 90% appear just once. The ten largest clones capture approximately 0.37% of the sample. The sample was peripheral blood. The receptors originated from a human donor in a cohort sampled during active COVID-19.

The chain employs TRBV5-6 and TRBJ1-5, with no clear D. Germline V gene data show CDR1 as SGHDT and CDR2 as YYEEEE. This CDR3 contains 16 residues. V was trimmed by 0 bases and J by 3 bases, leaving 13 bases between them. Here the CDR3 reads CASSLVGRPNNQPQHF. The CDR3 DNA is TGTGCCAGCAGCTTGGTGGGCAGGCCGAACAATCAGCCCCAGCATTTT.

J is TRBJ1-1 and V is TRBV5-6, with D possibly TRBD1 on 5 matching bases. In germline, CDR1 is SGHDT, CDR2 YYEEEE. Trimming stripped 2 bases from V and 5 bases from J, with 10 bases between. The CDR3 length is 13 residues. CDR3 DNA: TGTGCCAGCAGCTTCGGTGGGGGGACTGAAGCTTTCTTT. As protein: CASSFGGGTEAFF.

V usage is TRBV3-1 (or the pseudogene TRBV3-2) and J usage is TRBJ1-1; D is possibly TRBD1 (5 bases). Germline values: CDR1 LGHDT, CDR2 YNNKEL (reference sequence). The CDR3 loop spans 14 amino acids. V shed 1 base and J shed 4 bases, with 10 bases lying between them. CDR3 sequence: CASSQVSGGTEAFF. As DNA, the CDR3 is TGTGCCAGCAGCCAAGTCTCCGGGGGCACTGAAGCTTTCTTT.

The V and J genes are TRBV7-6 and TRBJ1-3; no clear D gene. V lost 0 bases and J lost 4, with 13 bases in between. The CDR3 extends over 16 amino acids. Germline CDR1 SGHVS, CDR2 FNYEAQ. CDR3 sequence reads: CASSLARVKTGNTIYF. The CDR3 DNA reads as TGTGCCAGCAGCTTAGCGAGGGTAAAGACGGGAAACACCATATATTTT.

This clone was seen once. The chain is built from TRBV18 and TRBJ1-2; 8 bases agree with TRBD1. CDR3 length: 16 residues. The germline gives CDR1 KGHSH, CDR2 LQKENI. The V and J ends lost 6 bases and 6 bases, in that order; junction bases with no gene match: 15. The CDR3 spells CASSIWNSQGDDGYTF. Here the CDR3 DNA reads TGTGCCAGCTCGATATGGAATTCACAGGGGGACGATGGCTACACCTTC.

The rearrangement uses TRBV4-3 and TRBJ1-2; 9 bases map to TRBD1. Trimming removed 1 base from V and 5 bases from J; junction bases left unmatched: 11. The CDR3 is made up of 17 amino acids. Germline CDR1 reads LGHNA; CDR2 reads YSLEER. Here the CDR3 reads CASSQGPKGQGGYGYTF. Written as DNA, the CDR3 is TGCGCCAGCAGCCAAGGCCCTAAGGGACAGGGAGGGTATGGCTACACCTTC.

This clone was recorded once. The chain employs TRBV18 and TRBJ1-2, with TRBD1 identical over 9 bases. Germline trimming cut 5 bases from V and 5 bases from J; bases unmatched to any gene: 12. This CDR3 comprises 16 residues. Per germline, CDR1 KGHSH and CDR2 LQKENI. The CDR3 loop is CASSNGLGTGPYGYTF. The CDR3 nucleotides are TGTGCCAGCTCAAATGGCCTCGGGACAGGGCCATATGGCTACACCTTC. Using reference TRBV18 and TRBJ1-2 for the parts outside the CDR3, the full variable domain is NAGVMQNPRHLVRRRGQEARLRCSPMKGHSHVYWYRQLPEEGLKFMVYLQKENIIDESGMPKERFSAEFPKEGPSILRIQQVVRGDSAAYFCASSNGLGTGPYGYTFGSGTRLTVV.

J is TRBJ2-7 and V is TRBV6-4, with 15 bases that match TRBD2. The CDR3 is made up of 19 amino acids. V was pared by 5 bases and J by 2 bases, with 13 bases of the junction left unmatched. The germline V gene encodes CDR1 MRHNA and CDR2 SNTAGT. CDR3 sequence (DNA): TGTGCCAGCAGTTGCCGTACAGGACTAGCGGGGGGGCAAACCTACGAGCAGTACTTC. It specifies CASSCRTGLAGGQTYEQYF.

The V gene is TRBV4-3, the J gene TRBJ1-4; D is ambiguous. V was shortened by 0 bases and J by 7 bases, with 12 bases between the two germline ends. The CDR3 length is 15 residues. Looked up from germline, CDR1 is LGHNA and CDR2 is YSLEER. The CDR3 reads CASSQEGQRSEKLFF. Here the CDR3 DNA reads TGCGCCAGCAGCCAAGAAGGCCAGAGGTCTGAAAAACTGTTTTTT.

This sequence joins TRBV5-8 and TRBJ1-1, with D perhaps TRBD1 (6 bases). The germline gives CDR1 SGHTS, CDR2 YDEGEE. CDR3 length: 12 amino acids. The V and J ends lost 2 bases and 9 bases respectively, with 11 bases between them. The CDR3 here is CASSFRQAKAFF. CDR3 in DNA: TGTGCCAGCAGCTTTCGACAGGCCAAAGCTTTCTTT.

The chain carries TRBV7-2 and TRBJ2-7; D not resolved. Germline CDR1 SGHTA, CDR2 FQGNSA. The V and J ends lost 0 bases and 2 bases respectively, with 8 bases between them. The CDR3 length is 14 residues. The CDR3 reads CASSLALGTYEQYF. CDR3 coding DNA: TGTGCCAGCAGCTTAGCGCTGGGCACCTACGAGCAGTACTTC.

This chain joins TRBV14 and TRBJ2-7, with D unclear. Germline assignment: CDR1 SGHDN and CDR2 FVKESK. The CDR3 runs 13 residues. V was shortened by 2 bases and J by 0 bases, with 5 bases between the two germline ends. CDR3 bases: TGTGCCAGCAGCCAATATATCTCCTACGAGCAGTACTTC. Its translation is CASSQYISYEQYF.

This clone occurred once. This chain joins TRBV5-1 and TRBJ2-6, with D tentatively TRBD2 (6 bases). Germline CDR1 reads SGHRS; CDR2 reads YFSETQ. This CDR3 is 16 amino acids long. Trimming stripped 4 bases from V and 2 bases from J, with 13 bases between. The CDR3 is CASSALGGTGANVLTF. The CDR3, as DNA: TGCGCCAGCAGCGCCCTTGGGGGGACTGGGGCCAACGTCCTGACTTTC.

V gene TRBV5-5 combines with J gene TRBJ1-1, with 7 bases fitting TRBD1. CDR1 and CDR2 from the germline V gene are SGHKS and YYEKEE (reference sequence). This CDR3 comprises 13 residues. Trimming at V came to 3 bases and at J to 4 bases, leaving 3 bases not matched to a gene. CDR3 protein: CASSSQGGTEAFF. CDR3 coding DNA: TGTGCCAGCAGCTCGCAGGGGGGCACTGAAGCTTTCTTT.

About this clone itself: A junction boundary mismatches the germline segment, possibly from a read error. This sequence joins TRBV6-6 and TRBJ1-2; 10 nucleotides agree with TRBD1. CDR1 is MNHNY and CDR2 is SVGAGI in the germline V gene (reference sequence). The CDR3 contains 10 residues. In DNA, the CDR3 is TGTGCCAGCGGAACCGGGACAGGGGACTTC. This encodes CASGTGTGDF.

Here the CDR3 reads CASSLAGSPLHF. The CDR3 bases are TGTGCCAGCAGCTTGGCGGGGTCACCCCTCCACTTT. The genes are TRBV7-9 and TRBJ1-6; no clear D gene. This CDR3 contains 12 residues. Germline assignment: CDR1 SEHNR and CDR2 FQNEAQ (reference sequence). The V end was cut by 3 bases, the J end by 10 bases, with 7 bases between. The full variable domain, with the rest looked up from reference TRBV7-9 and TRBJ1-6, is DTGVSQNPRHKITKRGQNVTFRCDPISEHNRLYWYRQTLGQGPEFLTYFQNEAQLEKSRLLSDRFSAERPKGSFSTLEIQRTEQGDSAMYLCASSLAGSPLHFGNGTRLTVT.

The V call is TRBV19, the J call TRBJ1-4; D is ambiguous. Germline CDR1 reads LNHDA; CDR2 reads SQIVND (reference sequence). V was trimmed by 7 bases and J by 0 bases, leaving 6 bases between them. CDR3 size: 13 residues. The CDR3 loop is CASKSSTNEKLFF. For the CDR3, the DNA is TGTGCCAGTAAAAGCTCAACTAATGAAAAACTGTTTTTT.

The chain is built from TRBV11-2 and TRBJ2-5, with TRBD1 identical over 11 bases. The CDR3 is made up of 18 amino acids. J gave up 4 bases and V 3 bases, and 13 bases lay outside the gene matches. Germline CDR1 reads SGHAT; CDR2 reads FQNNGV. CDR3 loop: CASSFDWGDRGTIETQYF. The CDR3 nucleotides read TGTGCCAGCAGCTTTGATTGGGGGGACAGGGGGACAATAGAGACCCAGTACTTC.

The chain uses TRBV6-5 and TRBJ2-2, with D tentatively TRBD2 (6 bases). The V and J ends lost 2 bases and 7 bases respectively, with 11 bases between them. This CDR3 spans 14 amino acids. Germline lookup yields CDR1 MNHEY and CDR2 SVGAGI. The CDR3 sequence: CASSYGGTDGELFF. CDR3 coding DNA: TGTGCCAGCAGTTACGGGGGGACGGACGGGGAGCTGTTTTTT.

J is TRBJ1-3 and V is TRBV14, with D perhaps matching TRBD1 (6 bases). Trimming cost V 1 base and J 8 bases, with 18 bases left between them. The CDR3 runs 16 residues. Germline V CDR1 and CDR2: SGHDN, FVKESK. In DNA, the CDR3 is TGTGCCAGCAGCCAAGGAGCGGGGGCCAACAGGGACACCATATATTTT. As protein: CASSQGAGANRDTIYF.

The rearrangement uses TRBV7-2 and TRBJ2-1; TRBD1 is a possible D gene (6 bases). The CDR3 length is 15 residues. Germline V gene sequence: CDR1 SGHTA, CDR2 FQGNSA. Trimming removed 5 bases at V and 7 bases at J, with 18 bases between. The CDR3, as DNA: TGTGCCAGCAGCGCCTACAGGGTGTGGACGAATGAGCAGTTCTTC. It specifies CASSAYRVWTNEQFF.

The chain has TRBV4-3 and TRBJ1-2, with D tentatively TRBD1 (6 bases). From germline, CDR1 is LGHNA and CDR2 YSLEER. The V gene lost 0 bases and the J gene lost 6 bases, with 14 bases spanning the gap. CDR3 length: 15 amino acids. The CDR3, as DNA: TGCGCCAGCAGCCAAGACGGAGGCGGGGGCGATGGCTACACCTTC. Translating gives CASSQDGGGGDGYTF.

The rearrangement joins TRBV6-5 to TRBJ1-4; TRBD1 matches at 8 bases. V was clipped by 0 bases and J by 10 bases; unmatched bases: 7. The CDR3 covers 15 residues. Germline V gene sequence: CDR1 MNHEY, CDR2 SVGAGI. The chain's CDR3 is CASSYSVQGAGKLFF. The CDR3, as DNA: TGTGCCAGCAGTTACTCGGTCCAGGGGGCAGGAAAACTGTTTTTT.

The chain couples TRBV2 to TRBJ1-2; D is ambiguous. The V gene lost 5 bases and the J gene lost 0 bases, with 10 bases spanning the gap. Germline values: CDR1 SNHLY, CDR2 FYNNEI. The CDR3 is 14 residues long. The CDR3 nucleotides are TGTGCCAGCAGTACAGACGGATCTAACTATGGCTACACCTTC. It yields the protein CASSTDGSNYGYTF.

The V call is TRBV24-1, the J call TRBJ2-1; D ambiguous. The CDR3 is 15 amino acids. CDR1 is KGHDR and CDR2 is SFDVKD in the germline V gene. Trimming stripped 5 bases from V and 1 base from J, with 11 bases between. CDR3 residues: CATSGPSRSYNEQFF. DNA for the CDR3: TGTGCCACCAGTGGTCCCTCGCGTTCCTACAATGAGCAGTTCTTC.

In this sample, this clone turned up once. V usage is TRBV21-1 and J usage is TRBJ1-1; the DNA was not compared with TRBD1, the D call given in the table. TRBV21-1 is annotated as a pseudogene. This CDR3 is built from 17 residues. Here the CDR3 DNA reads TGTGCCAGCAGCAAAGGGTTTCTAAGGGGGTCCGACACTGAAGCTTTCTTT. Translated: CASSKGFLRGSDTEAFF.

This clone was counted once. The chain joins TRBV13 to TRBJ1-1; D is perhaps TRBD1 (5 bases). CDR3 length: 20 residues. Trimming stripped 7 bases from V and 6 bases from J, with 36 bases between. Germline V gene data show CDR1 as PRHDT and CDR2 as FYEKMQ (reference sequence). The CDR3 DNA follows: TGTGCCAGCAAGGGGATCACACCTGTCTGGACGGGAGAAAGGGGCCCTGAAGCTTTCTTT. The encoded protein is CASKGITPVWTGERGPEAFF.

V is TRBV12-3 or TRBV12-4 and J is TRBJ1-4; D not certain. The CDR3 totals 13 residues. V was trimmed by 5 bases and J by 7 bases, leaving 11 bases between them. The CDR3, as DNA: TGTGCCAGCAGTCCAGACATGGCTGAAAAACTGTTTTTT. Translating gives CASSPDMAEKLFF.

This chain links TRBV27 with TRBJ2-7; D not resolved. V shed 4 bases and J shed 1 base, with 11 bases lying between them. CDR1 is MNHEY, CDR2 SMNVEV, per germline (reference sequence). CDR3 length: 14 residues. CDR3 nucleotide sequence: TGTGCCAGCAGTTCCGCAGGAAGATCCTACGAGCAGTACTTC. Protein sequence: CASSSAGRSYEQYF.

The rearrangement links TRBV2 to TRBJ1-6; D not resolved. The length of the CDR3 is 14 residues. Deletions cut 9 bases from V and 2 bases from J, with 11 bases between. CDR1 and CDR2 from the germline V gene are SNHLY and FYNNEI. CDR3 loop: CARRPGTYNSPLHF. Written as DNA, the CDR3 is TGTGCCAGAAGACCGGGGACCTATAATTCACCCCTCCACTTT.

This rearrangement joins TRBV4-2 to TRBJ1-2; 8 bases align to TRBD1. CDR3 size: 17 residues. From germline, CDR1 is LGHNA and CDR2 YNFKEQ. The ends lost 0 bases at V and 0 bases at J; junction bases unmatched: 6. The chain's CDR3 is CASSQERAGGANYGYTF. The CDR3 DNA reads as TGTGCCAGCAGCCAAGAACGGGCAGGGGGCGCTAACTATGGCTACACCTTC.